The present entry profiles one T cell receptor (beta chain) with its context. Its target is unknown. Donors sampled were nominally healthy, though unrecorded immune exposures were likely. These data are taken from a study of cytomegalovirus exposure and HLA in healthy donors. Use of 60 Vbeta and 13 Jbeta primers characterized the PCR. Measured with immunoSEQ multiplex PCR; TCRdb has only the in-frame clones, and not every one. The sample yields about 100,000 clones, 70% to 80% seen once. Whole-study results and caveats: The likely explanation for a cluster of highly shared sequence variants was sequencing artifact.

Sequenced: PBMCs. This clonotype was sampled from a female donor in good health and CMV-seropositive.

The CDR3 protein is CASSDTFRELFF. As DNA, the CDR3 is TGTGCCAGCAGTGACACGTTTCGGGAGCTGTTTTTT. The gene calls are TRBV6-5 and TRBJ2-2; D remains ambiguous. Per the germline V gene, CDR1 is MNHEY and CDR2 is SVGAGI. V lost 5 bases and J 9 bases, leaving 10 bases between the germline ends. The CDR3 runs to 12 residues.